Described below is a single TCR beta chain sequence and its context. The data originate from a study of blood T cells in healthy people across ages. A second PCR of about 7 to 12 cycles used a sample-barcoded 5' primer and a J-beta primer mix. One entry per CDR3 protein, called by TCRdb with MiXCR from the 5' RACE reads. The data contain over 1,300,000 distinct CDR3 sequences, almost 60% of them singletons. Germline CDR1 and CDR2: MGHDK and SYGVNS. The CDR3 covers 13 residues. V was shortened by 8 bases and J by 3 bases, with 11 bases between the two germline ends. This receptor was identified in a man in his late teens or twenties in good health. Specimen: blood. V is TRBV25-1 and J is TRBJ2-1; no definite D call. The CDR3 reads CASHGPNYNEQFF. For the CDR3, the DNA is TGTGCCAGCCATGGACCTAACTACAATGAGCAGTTCTTC.